This paragraph reports one TCR beta chain. Its specificity is not known. Reverse transcribing all isolated RNA meant expressed TCRB transcripts were sequenced. Assay: immunoSEQ multiplex PCR; the TCRdb copy retains only in-frame clones and omits some. The sample carries 600,000 to 750,000 clones, roughly 12% recorded once. The CDR3 is 16 residues long. The V gene end was trimmed by 1 base and the J gene end by 1 base; junction bases not matched to a gene: 6. Germline V lookup: CDR1 SGDLS, CDR2 YYNGEE. The sample is drawn from a study of beta chain features in type 1 diabetes. Study outcomes and limitations: In every one of the four CD4+ subsets, TCRB CDR3s were moderately but significantly shorter in Type 1 diabetes patients.

The chain has TRBV9 and TRBJ2-5; 8 bases are shared with TRBD1. The sample was naive CD4+ T cells from blood. The receptor comes from a young man with type 1 diabetes. CDR3 region: CASSVQGDRFQETQYF. The DNA of the CDR3 is TGTGCCAGCAGCGTACAAGGGGACAGGTTCCAAGAGACCCAGTACTTC.